These 11 T cell receptor delta chains share one sample of origin, sequenced in a study of Vδ1+ human thymocytes. RNA was extracted from the cells and then reverse transcribed. Pooled V-gene forward primers with one constant-region reverse primer generated the CDR3 amplicons by multiplex PCR. TCRdb reprocessed the multiplex PCR reads through CATT. The sample yields some 73,000 delta-chain clones, around 32% seen once. These TCRs' antigens remain unknown. Study-level points and caveats: In the thymus, TRG and TRD repertoires looked highly polyclonal with Gaussian CDR3 lengths.

The sample comprised Vdelta1+ gamma-delta thymocytes from the thymus. Regarding subset: FACS-sorted CD3+ TCRalphabeta- TCRVdelta1+ TCRVdelta2- thymocytes. The receptor set was obtained from a boy under two years old who had congenital heart surgery.

This rearrangement joins TRDV1 to TRDJ1; 8 nucleotides align to TRDD3. Germline V lookup: CDR1 TSWWSYY, CDR2 QGS. The CDR3 sequence is 20 residues long. The trim removed 3 bases at V and 0 bases at J, leaving 18 bases unmatched. The CDR3 DNA sequence: TGTGCTCTTGGGGAGGTCCCCTTCCACTCTACTGGGGGGTACACCGATAAACTCATCTTT. Translated, it gives CALGEVPFHSTGGYTDKLIF.

This clone was seen only a few times. The chain joins TRDV1 to TRDJ1; D might be TRDD2 or TRDD3, each matching 6 bases. With 6 bases removed from V and 4 bases from J, the gap between germline ends came to 30 bases. Germline CDR1 TSWWSYY, CDR2 QGS. This CDR3 has 19 residues. CDR3 nucleotide sequence: TGTGCTCTTGGACAGATCAGGGCTCCTACGAGGGGGGGGAACGATAAACTCATCTTT. Its translation is CALGQIRAPTRGGNDKLIF.

J is TRDJ1 and V is TRDV1, with 9 bases that match TRDD3. This CDR3 has 21 amino acids. Trimming cost V 1 base and J 4 bases; bases outside gene matches: 22. Germline V lookup: CDR1 TSWWSYY, CDR2 QGS. The CDR3 region is CALGEPTAQRGPLGEFDKLIF. DNA for the CDR3: TGTGCTCTTGGGGAACCTACGGCTCAAAGGGGGCCACTGGGGGAATTCGATAAACTCATCTTT.

This clone turned up a few times. The chain combines TRDV1 with TRDJ1; 7 positions match TRDD2. The CDR3 has 22 residues. V dropped 0 bases and J dropped 0; count of bases not matched to a gene: 22. Germline values: CDR1 TSWWSYY, CDR2 QGS. The CDR3 DNA follows: TGTGCTCTTGGGGAACTCCCCCCCAATTCCTACGTGGTGACCAAGTACACCGATAAACTCATCTTT. Its translation: CALGELPPNSYVVTKYTDKLIF.

Notes on this clone: This specimen includes other DNA sequences encoding the same CDR3. V and J are TRDV1 and TRDJ1, with a weak D call TRDD3 (5 bases). This CDR3 is 16 amino acids long. V was pared by 0 bases and J by 0 bases, with 11 bases between. Germline V gene sequence: CDR1 TSWWSYY, CDR2 QGS. The CDR3 protein is CALGELGEWYTDKLIF. CDR3 in DNA: TGTGCTCTTGGGGAACTAGGGGAGTGGTACACCGATAAACTCATCTTT.

This clone was seen only a few times. The chain carries TRDV1 and TRDJ1; 8 bases are shared with TRDD3. After removal of 0 bases from V and 0 bases from J, the junction contained 9 bases not matched to a gene. From germline, CDR1 is TSWWSYY and CDR2 QGS. CDR3 length: 18 amino acids. CDR3 sequence reads: CALGELATGGPYTDKLIF. In nucleotides, the CDR3 is TGTGCTCTTGGGGAACTCGCGACTGGGGGCCCGTACACCGATAAACTCATCTTT.

In this sample, this clone turned up a few times. V and J are TRDV1 and TRDJ1; weak D call: TRDD3 (5 bases). Germline V gives CDR1 TSWWSYY, CDR2 QGS. The CDR3 is 16 residues long. Trimming removed 4 bases at V and 0 bases at J, with 15 bases between. The CDR3 loop is CALGVLGTLYTDKLIF. The CDR3 DNA sequence: TGTGCTCTTGGGGTATTGGGGACCCTTTACACCGATAAACTCATCTTT.

In regard to this clone: Other DNA variants within this sample encode the same CDR3. This chain connects TRDV2 to TRDJ1; the match to TRDD3 covers 8 bases. Trimming at V came to 0 bases and at J to 0 bases, leaving 8 bases not matched to a gene. Germline V CDR1 and CDR2: GEAIGNYY, EKD. The CDR3 is made up of 17 amino acids. In nucleotides, the CDR3 is TGTGCCTGTGACACCGATCTAGGGGATACACACACCGATAAACTCATCTTT. Amino acids: CACDTDLGDTHTDKLIF.

The chain recombines TRDV1 with TRDJ1, with 8 bases that match TRDD3. The V segment lost 3 bases and the J segment 0 bases; nucleotides outside the gene matches: 6. The CDR3 is 16 residues long. Germline loops: CDR1 TSWWSYY, CDR2 QGS. The CDR3 DNA follows: TGTGCTCTTGGGGATGGGCGACTGGGGGACACCGATAAACTCATCTTT. It encodes CALGDGRLGDTDKLIF.

The chain has TRDV1 and TRDJ1; D may be TRDD3 (6 bases). V was cut by 6 bases and J by 0 bases, with 29 bases left in between. Germline CDR1 TSWWSYY, CDR2 QGS. This CDR3 has 20 residues. CDR3 sequence (DNA): TGTGCTCTTGGAGATCTCTGGGGTACTGGGCCTAAGGAGTACACCGATAAACTCATCTTT. Amino acid sequence: CALGDLWGTGPKEYTDKLIF.

The J gene is TRDJ1, the V gene TRDV1; perhaps TRDD3 as D (6 bases). Germline V gives CDR1 TSWWSYY, CDR2 QGS. The CDR3 is made up of 19 amino acids. Deletions cut 3 bases from V and 2 bases from J, with 25 bases between. The CDR3 DNA sequence: TGTGCTCTTGGGGACCTTGCCTTCTCGACCTTACTGGGAACCGATAAACTCATCTTT. It is translated as CALGDLAFSTLLGTDKLIF.